Below are 2 T cell receptor beta chains sequenced from a single sample in a study of shared clonotypes between healthy human individuals. Sequencing was performed with immunoSEQ multiplex PCR; in TCRdb, only in-frame clones are kept and a portion is missing. The table includes about 480,000 clones, approximately 79% detected once. The sequenced sample was PBMCs. Receptors originate from a woman aged 40 to 55 in good health. Some clones in this sample may be carry-over from other donors' samples.

The chain is built from TRBV5-1 and TRBJ2-1, with 12 nucleotides matching TRBD2. The CDR3 has 16 amino acids. Germline V gene lookup returns CDR1 SGHRS and CDR2 YFSETQ. The V gene end was trimmed by 1 base and the J gene end by 7 bases; junction bases not matched to a gene: 6. The CDR3 DNA reads as TGCGCCAGCAGCTTGCTAGCGGGAGGGAGGGGAAATGAGCAGTTCTTC. It encodes CASSLLAGGRGNEQFF. Together with reference TRBV5-1 and TRBJ2-1, the CDR3 gives the full variable domain: KAGVTQTPRYLIKTRGQQVTLSCSPISGHRSVSWYQQTPGQGLQFLFEYFSETQRNKGNFPGRFSGRQFSNSRSEMNVSTLELGDSALYLCASSLLAGGRGNEQFFGPGTRLTVL.

The genes are TRBV4-1 and TRBJ1-5; D is unclear. Germline V gene sequence: CDR1 MGHRA, CDR2 YSYEKL. Between the trimmed V and J ends, which lost 0 bases and 6 bases, there was a span of 18 bases. The CDR3 has 17 amino acids. CDR3 sequence reads: CASSQDVSTALGQPQHF. CDR3 in DNA: TGCGCCAGCAGCCAAGATGTGAGCACGGCTTTAGGTCAGCCCCAGCATTTT.